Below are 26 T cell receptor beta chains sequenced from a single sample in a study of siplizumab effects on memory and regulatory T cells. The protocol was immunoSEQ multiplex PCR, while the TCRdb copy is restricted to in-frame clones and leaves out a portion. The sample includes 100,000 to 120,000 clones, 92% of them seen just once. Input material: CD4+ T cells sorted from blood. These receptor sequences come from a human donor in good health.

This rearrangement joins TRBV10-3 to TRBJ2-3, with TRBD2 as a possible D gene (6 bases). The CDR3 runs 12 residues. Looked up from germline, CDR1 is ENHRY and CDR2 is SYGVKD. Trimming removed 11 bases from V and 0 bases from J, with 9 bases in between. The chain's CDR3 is CAARGSTDTQYF. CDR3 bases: TGTGCCGCTCGGGGGAGCACAGATACGCAGTATTTT.

The CDR3 bases are TGTGCCAGCAGCTTAGAGTCAGGGGAGGCCTACGAGCAGTACTTC. Translating gives CASSLESGEAYEQYF. V and J are TRBV11-3 and TRBJ2-7; either TRBD1 or TRBD2 may fit D (6 bases each). Deletions cut 0 bases from V and 2 bases from J, with 11 bases between. CDR1 is SGHNT and CDR2 is YENEEA in the germline V gene. The CDR3 spans 15 residues.

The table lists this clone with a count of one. The DNA for the CDR3 is TGTGCCAGCAGCGTAGGGGCGCTAGCGGGGGTGTTACAAGAGACCCAGTACTTC. Protein product: CASSVGALAGVLQETQYF. V usage is TRBV9 and J usage is TRBJ2-5; the match to TRBD2 covers 10 bases. V lost 0 bases, J lost 2 bases, and 10 bases stayed unmatched. The CDR3 length is 18 residues. The germline gives CDR1 SGDLS, CDR2 YYNGEE. Full variable domain (rest looked up from reference TRBV9 and TRBJ2-5): DSGVTQTPKHLITATGQRVTLRCSPRSGDLSVYWYQQSLDQGLQFLIQYYNGEERAKGNILERFSAQQFPDLHSELNLSSLELGDSALYFCASSVGALAGVLQETQYFGPGTRLLVL.

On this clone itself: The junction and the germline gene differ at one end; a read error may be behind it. The CDR3 sequence: CASSSRGVLGTEAFF. DNA of the CDR3: TGTGCTAGCAGCTCCCGTGGGGTATTGGGCACTGAAGCTTTCTTT. The V gene is TRBV7-7, the J gene TRBJ1-1; D not certain. The germline CDR1 and CDR2 sequences are SSHAT and FNYEAQ (reference sequence). The CDR3 sequence is 15 residues long.

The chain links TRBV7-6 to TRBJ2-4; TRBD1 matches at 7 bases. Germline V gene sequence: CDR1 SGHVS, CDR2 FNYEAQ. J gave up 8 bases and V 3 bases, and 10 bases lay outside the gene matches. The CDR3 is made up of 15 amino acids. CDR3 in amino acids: CASSFRTGKDDIQYF. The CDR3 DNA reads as TGTGCCAGCAGCTTCAGGACAGGCAAGGACGACATTCAGTACTTC.

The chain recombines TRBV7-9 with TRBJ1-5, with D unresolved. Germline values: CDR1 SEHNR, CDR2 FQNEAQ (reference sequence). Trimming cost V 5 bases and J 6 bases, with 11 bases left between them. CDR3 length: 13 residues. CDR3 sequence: CASSRDSLQPQHF. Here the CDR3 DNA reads TGTGCCAGCAGCCGAGATAGTCTTCAGCCCCAGCATTTT. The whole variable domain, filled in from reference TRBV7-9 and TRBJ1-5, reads DTGVSQNPRHKITKRGQNVTFRCDPISEHNRLYWYRQTLGQGPEFLTYFQNEAQLEKSRLLSDRFSAERPKGSFSTLEIQRTEQGDSAMYLCASSRDSLQPQHFGDGTRLSIL.

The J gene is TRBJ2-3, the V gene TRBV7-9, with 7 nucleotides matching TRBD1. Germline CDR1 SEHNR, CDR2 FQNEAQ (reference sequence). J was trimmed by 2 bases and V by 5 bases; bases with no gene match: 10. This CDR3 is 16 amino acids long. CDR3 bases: TGTGCCAGCAGCCCCTCTTGGACAGGCCCCACAGATACGCAGTATTTT. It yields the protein CASSPSWTGPTDTQYF.

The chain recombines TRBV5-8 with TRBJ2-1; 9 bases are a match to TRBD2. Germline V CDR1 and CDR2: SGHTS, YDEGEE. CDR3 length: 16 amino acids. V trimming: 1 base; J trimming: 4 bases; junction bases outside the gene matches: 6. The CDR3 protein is CASSLFAGGVYNEQFF. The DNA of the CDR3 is TGTGCCAGCAGCTTGTTCGCGGGAGGGGTGTACAATGAGCAGTTCTTC.

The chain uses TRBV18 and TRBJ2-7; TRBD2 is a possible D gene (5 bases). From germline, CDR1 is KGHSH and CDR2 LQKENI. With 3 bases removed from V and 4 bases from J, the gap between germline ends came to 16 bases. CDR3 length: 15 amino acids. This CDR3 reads CASSPSGLVGYEQYF. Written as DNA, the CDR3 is TGTGCCAGCTCACCCTCAGGACTTGTCGGATACGAGCAGTACTTC.

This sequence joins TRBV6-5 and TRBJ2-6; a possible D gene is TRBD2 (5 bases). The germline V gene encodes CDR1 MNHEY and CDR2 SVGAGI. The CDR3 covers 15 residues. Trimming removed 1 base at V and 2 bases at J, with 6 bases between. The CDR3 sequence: CASSYLRAGANVLTF. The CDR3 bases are TGTGCCAGCAGTTACTTGAGGGCTGGGGCCAACGTCCTGACTTTC.

CDR3 nucleotide sequence: TGTGCCATCAGTGCCGGACAGGGGGAGGCTCAGCCCCAGCATTTT. It is translated as CAISAGQGEAQPQHF. This chain connects TRBV10-3 to TRBJ1-5; TRBD1 matches 10 bases. The germline V gene has CDR1 ENHRY and CDR2 SYGVKD. The V segment lost 4 bases and the J segment 6 bases; nucleotides outside the gene matches: 6. The CDR3 runs to 15 residues.

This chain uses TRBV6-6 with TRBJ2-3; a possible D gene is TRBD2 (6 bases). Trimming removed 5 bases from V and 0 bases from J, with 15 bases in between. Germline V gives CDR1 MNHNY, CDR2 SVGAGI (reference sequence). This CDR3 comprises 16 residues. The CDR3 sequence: CASSPGRGTSTDTQYF. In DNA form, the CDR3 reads TGTGCCAGCAGTCCCGGTAGAGGGACTAGCACAGATACGCAGTATTTT.

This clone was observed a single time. For the CDR3, the DNA is TGCGCCAGCAGCCAAACTTGGACAGCGAACACCGGGGAGCTGTTTTTT. Translation gives CASSQTWTANTGELFF. The chain carries TRBV4-1 and TRBJ2-2; perhaps TRBD1 as D (6 bases). The CDR3 sequence is 16 residues long. The germline CDR1 and CDR2 sequences are MGHRA and YSYEKL. Trimming stripped 2 bases from V and 0 bases from J, with 10 bases between.

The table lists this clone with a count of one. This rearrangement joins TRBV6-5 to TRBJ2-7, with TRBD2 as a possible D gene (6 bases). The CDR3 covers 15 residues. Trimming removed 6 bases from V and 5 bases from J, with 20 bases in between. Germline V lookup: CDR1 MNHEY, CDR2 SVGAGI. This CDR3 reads CASSDPHSGRDEQYF. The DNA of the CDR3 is TGTGCCAGCAGCGACCCACATAGCGGAAGGGACGAGCAGTACTTC.

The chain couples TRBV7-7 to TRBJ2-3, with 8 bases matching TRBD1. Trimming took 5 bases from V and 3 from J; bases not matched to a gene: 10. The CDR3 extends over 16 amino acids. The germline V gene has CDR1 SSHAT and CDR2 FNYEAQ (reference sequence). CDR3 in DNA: TGTGCCAGCAGCGCGCTAACAGGGGGAGGTACAGATACGCAGTATTTT. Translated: CASSALTGGGTDTQYF. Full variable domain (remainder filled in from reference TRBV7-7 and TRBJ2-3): GAGVSQSPRYKVTKRGQDVTLRCDPISSHATLYWYQQALGQGPEFLTYFNYEAQPDKSGLPSDRFSAERPEGSISTLTIQRTEQRDSAMYRCASSALTGGGTDTQYFGPGTRLTVL.

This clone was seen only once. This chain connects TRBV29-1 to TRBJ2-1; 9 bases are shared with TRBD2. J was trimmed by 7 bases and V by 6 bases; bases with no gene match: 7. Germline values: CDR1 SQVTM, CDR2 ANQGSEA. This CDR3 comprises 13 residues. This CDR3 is CSVGAGGRNEQFF. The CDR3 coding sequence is TGCAGCGTGGGAGCGGGAGGCCGGAATGAGCAGTTCTTC.

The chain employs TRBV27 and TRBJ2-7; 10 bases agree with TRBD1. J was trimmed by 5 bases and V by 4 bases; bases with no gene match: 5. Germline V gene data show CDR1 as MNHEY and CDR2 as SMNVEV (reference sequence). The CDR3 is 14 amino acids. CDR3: CASSWTGGLHEQYF. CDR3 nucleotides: TGTGCCAGCAGTTGGACAGGGGGACTCCACGAGCAGTACTTC.

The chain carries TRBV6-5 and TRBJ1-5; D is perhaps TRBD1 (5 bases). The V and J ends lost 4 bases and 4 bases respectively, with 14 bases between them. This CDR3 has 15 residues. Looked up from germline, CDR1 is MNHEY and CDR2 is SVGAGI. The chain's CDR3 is CASSSSLGGNQPQHF. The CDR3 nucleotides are TGTGCCAGCAGTTCCTCCCTTGGGGGGAATCAGCCCCAGCATTTT.

Written as DNA, the CDR3 is TGTGCCAGCAGCCCCCAGACAGGGTCAGATACGCAGTATTTT. Protein product: CASSPQTGSDTQYF. The chain carries TRBV9 and TRBJ2-3, with 7 nucleotides matching TRBD1. CDR1 is SGDLS, CDR2 YYNGEE, per germline. The CDR3 is made up of 14 amino acids. Germline trimming cut 4 bases from V and 4 bases from J; bases unmatched to any gene: 6.

For the CDR3, the DNA is TGTGCCAGCAGCCTGACTAGCGACTCCTACGAGCAGTACTTC. Its translation: CASSLTSDSYEQYF. The chain joins TRBV9 to TRBJ2-5; 8 nucleotides align to TRBD2. The DNA end is more similar to TRBJ2-7, so the J call may be wrong. There are 14 residues in the CDR3. The V gene's germline CDR1 is SGDLS and CDR2 YYNGEE.

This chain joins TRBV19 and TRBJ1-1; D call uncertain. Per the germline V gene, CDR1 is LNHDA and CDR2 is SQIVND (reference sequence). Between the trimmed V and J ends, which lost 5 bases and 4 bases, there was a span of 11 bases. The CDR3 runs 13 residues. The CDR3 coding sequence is TGTGCCAGTAGTGACCGACAAGCCACTGAAGCTTTCTTT. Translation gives CASSDRQATEAFF.

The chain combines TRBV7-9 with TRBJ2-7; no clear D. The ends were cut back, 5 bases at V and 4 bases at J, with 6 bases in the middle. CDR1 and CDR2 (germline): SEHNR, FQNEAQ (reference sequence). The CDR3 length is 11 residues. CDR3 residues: CASSPQYEQYF. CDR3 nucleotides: TGTGCCAGCAGCCCTCAGTACGAGCAGTACTTC.

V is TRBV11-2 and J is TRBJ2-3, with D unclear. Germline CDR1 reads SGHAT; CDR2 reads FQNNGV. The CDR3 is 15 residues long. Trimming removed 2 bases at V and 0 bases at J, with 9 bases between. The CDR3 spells CASSLNPSSTDTQYF. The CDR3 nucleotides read TGTGCCAGCAGCTTAAACCCTTCTAGCACAGATACGCAGTATTTT.

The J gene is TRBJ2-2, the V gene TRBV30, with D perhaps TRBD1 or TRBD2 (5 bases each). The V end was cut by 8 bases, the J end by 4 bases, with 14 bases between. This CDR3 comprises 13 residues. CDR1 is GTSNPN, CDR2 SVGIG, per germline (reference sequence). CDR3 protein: CARDSRGTGELFF. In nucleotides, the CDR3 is TGTGCCCGGGATTCTAGGGGCACCGGGGAGCTGTTTTTT.

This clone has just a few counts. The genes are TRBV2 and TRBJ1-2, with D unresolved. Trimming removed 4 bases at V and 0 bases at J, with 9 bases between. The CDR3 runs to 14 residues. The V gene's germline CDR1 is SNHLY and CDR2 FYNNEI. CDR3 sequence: CASSGPGANYGYTF. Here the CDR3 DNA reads TGTGCCAGCAGTGGACCGGGAGCTAACTATGGCTACACCTTC.

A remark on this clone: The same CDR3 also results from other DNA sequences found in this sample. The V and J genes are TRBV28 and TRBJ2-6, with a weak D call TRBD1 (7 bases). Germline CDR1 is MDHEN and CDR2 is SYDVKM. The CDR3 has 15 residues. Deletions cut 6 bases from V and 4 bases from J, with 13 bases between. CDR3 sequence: CASRQGGAGANVLTF. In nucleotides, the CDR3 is TGTGCCAGCAGGCAGGGGGGTGCGGGGGCCAACGTCCTGACTTTC.